Listed here are 8 T cell receptor beta chains from one sample, sequenced in a study of molecular identifiers for immune sequencing clone quantification. From the PCR reads, TCRdb called clonotypes with MiXCR, one entry per CDR3 protein. The sample lists just under 650,000 distinct CDR3 sequences, about 20% occurring once. Sequencing was performed on naive CD8+ T cells from blood, with Jurkat cell RNA spiked in. Described subset: FACS-sorted CD8+CD4-CCR7+CD45RA+ naive T cells. The receptors derive from a human donor in good health. Some libraries in this study had Jurkat cell RNA spiked in.

The gene calls are TRBV6-1 and TRBJ1-5, with a weak D call TRBD1 (5 bases). CDR3 length: 15 amino acids. V was clipped by 4 bases and J by 5 bases, with 15 bases between them. Germline V lookup: CDR1 MNHNS, CDR2 SASEGT. The CDR3 spells CASSGGLVGHQPQHF. The CDR3 DNA reads TGTGCCAGCAGTGGAGGCCTGGTGGGGCATCAGCCCCAGCATTTT.

This clonotype was seen a handful of times. The genes are TRBV27 and TRBJ2-5; D is unresolved. The CDR3 is made up of 15 amino acids. CDR1 and CDR2 from the germline V gene are MNHEY and SMNVEV (reference sequence). Between the trimmed V and J ends, which lost 3 bases and 2 bases, there was a span of 13 bases. The chain's CDR3 is CASSFSANPQETQYF. CDR3 DNA sequence: TGTGCCAGCAGTTTTTCTGCTAACCCTCAAGAGACCCAGTACTTC.

In this sample, this clonotype turned up many times. The V gene is TRBV5-1, the J gene TRBJ1-1; D not certain. The CDR3 is 14 amino acids. Germline V gives CDR1 SGHRS, CDR2 YFSETQ. The V end lost 5 bases, the J end lost 0 bases, and 11 bases lay between the germline ends. The CDR3 DNA is TGCGCCAGCAGTGGCAGTCCAATGAACACTGAAGCTTTCTTT. Residues: CASSGSPMNTEAFF.

The rearrangement links TRBV15 to TRBJ2-7; D remains unclear. V was trimmed by 1 base and J by 6 bases, leaving 13 bases between them. This CDR3 has 14 residues. Germline V lookup: CDR1 LNHNV, CDR2 YYDKDF (reference sequence). The CDR3, as DNA: TGTGCCACCAGCAGAGTTGACGACACCTCCGAGCAGTACTTC. This encodes CATSRVDDTSEQYF. Combining the CDR3 with reference TRBV15 and TRBJ2-7 gives the whole variable domain DAMVIQNPRYQVTQFGKPVTLSCSQTLNHNVMYWYQQKSSQAPKLLFHYYDKDFNNEADTPDNFQSRRPNTSFCFLDIRSPGLGDTAMYLCATSRVDDTSEQYFGPGTRLTVT.

This clonotype was recorded at least ten times. The chain is built from TRBV13 and TRBJ2-7, with 8 nucleotides matching TRBD2. CDR1 and CDR2 (germline): PRHDT, FYEKMQ (reference sequence). The CDR3 totals 17 residues. V shed 5 bases and J 0 bases; nucleotides not matched to a gene: 12. The CDR3 loop is CASSPTLQRGSSYEQYF. In DNA, the CDR3 is TGTGCCAGCAGCCCGACCCTCCAGCGGGGGAGCTCCTACGAGCAGTACTTC.

The chain has TRBV12-3 or TRBV12-4 and TRBJ1-2; possible D gene TRBD1, 5 bases. This CDR3 contains 18 residues. V was trimmed by 2 bases and J by 4 bases, leaving 23 bases between them. In DNA, the CDR3 is TGTGCCAGCAGTTTACCTCTACTAGTTCCCCAGGGTAGCTATGGCTACACCTTC. It encodes CASSLPLLVPQGSYGYTF.

This clonotype has just one count. A clone one base away is much larger, so this may be a read error. It is likely a read error, because the conserved phenylalanine at the end of the CDR3 is missing. The CDR3 sequence: CASSTPGTSGVLSTDTQYL. The CDR3 DNA is TGTGCCAGCAGTACACCCGGGACTAGCGGGGTGCTTAGCACAGATACGCAGTATTTA. The V and J genes are TRBV12-3 or TRBV12-4 and TRBJ2-3; 13 bases are shared with TRBD2. V lost 5 bases, J lost 0 bases, and 11 bases stayed unmatched. This CDR3 contains 19 residues.

This clonotype was recorded only once. A clone one base away is much larger, so this may be a read error. The genes are TRBV29-1 and TRBJ2-7, with TRBD1 identical over 7 bases. The CDR3 loop spans 15 amino acids. Germline lookup yields CDR1 SQVTM and CDR2 ANQGSEA. V shed 3 bases, J shed 2 bases, and the junction held 10 bases outside the gene matches. The CDR3 sequence: CSVDVGDSPPYEQYF. In nucleotides, the CDR3 is TGCAGCGTTGACGTTGGGGACAGCCCTCCCTACGAGCAGTACTTC.